One sample yielded the 25 T cell receptor beta chains listed below, sequenced in a study of control samples from healthy donors and cancer patients (dated by TCRdb to about 2020). Library creation used the immunoSEQ multiplex PCR assay. TCRdb carries this immuneACCESS record with in-frame sequences only. Its versions omit some clonotypes, under half of them owing to an unresolved V gene in the studies checked, with the rest unexplained. Here the sample has 390,000 or so clones; 80% to 95% occur a single time. The ten largest clones take up more than 6% of the sample. Sample: PBMCs. Receptors originate from a man between 35 and 55 years old with head and neck cancer.

The chain joins TRBV7-9 to TRBJ2-1; a weak D match, TRBD1 (6 bases). CDR1 is SEHNR and CDR2 is FQNEAQ in the germline V gene (reference sequence). The V gene lost 1 base and the J gene lost 9 bases, with 19 bases spanning the gap. This CDR3 spans 16 amino acids. The CDR3 DNA reads TGTGCCAGCAGCTTAGGCAGTTCCAGGGGCGATGCTGAGCAGTTCTTC. Translated, it gives CASSLGSSRGDAEQFF.

The chain joins TRBV6-5 to TRBJ2-2; D is uncertain. The V end was cut by 6 bases, the J end by 4 bases, with 6 bases between. Germline CDR1 is MNHEY and CDR2 is SVGAGI. The CDR3 sequence is 12 residues long. The CDR3 protein is CASRGFTGELFF. CDR3 coding DNA: TGTGCCAGCAGGGGGTTCACCGGGGAGCTGTTTTTT.

The chain carries TRBV4-1 and TRBJ1-2, with unresolved D. The V gene lost 0 bases and the J gene lost 2 bases, with 13 bases spanning the gap. CDR3 length equals 16 residues. Germline lookup yields CDR1 MGHRA and CDR2 YSYEKL. The CDR3 DNA reads TGCGCCAGCAGCCAAGATGTCTCTACAGTGAACTATGGCTACACCTTC. Residues: CASSQDVSTVNYGYTF.

This clone showed up just a few times. This chain uses TRBV11-3 with TRBJ2-7; perhaps D is TRBD1 or TRBD2 (5 bases each). The CDR3 runs to 13 residues. Germline CDR1 and CDR2: SGHNT and YENEEA. The V end lost 1 base, the J end lost 6 bases, and 10 bases lay between the germline ends. For the CDR3, the DNA is TGTGCCAGCAGCTTAGGAGGGGACCGCGAGCAGTACTTC. It codes for CASSLGGDREQYF.

This rearrangement joins TRBV24-1 to TRBJ2-7; perhaps D is TRBD1 or TRBD2 (5 bases each). Germline-derived CDR1 and CDR2 are KGHDR and SFDVKD. This CDR3 has 16 amino acids. Trimming removed 2 bases at V and 3 bases at J, with 16 bases between. CDR3 nucleotide sequence: TGTGCCACCAGTGATTGGGGACCGTTGTTAATCTACGAGCAGTACTTC. Protein product: CATSDWGPLLIYEQYF.

V and J are TRBV6-2 or TRBV6-3 and TRBJ1-2; TRBD1 is a possible D gene (5 bases). The V gene's germline CDR1 is MNHEY and CDR2 SVGEGT. This CDR3 contains 14 residues. With 2 bases removed from V and 6 bases from J, the gap between germline ends came to 13 bases. CDR3 amino acids: CASSYDVGRDGYTF. The CDR3 DNA is TGTGCCAGCAGTTACGACGTGGGGCGAGATGGCTACACCTTC.

In its sample, this clone was seen a few times. The chain couples TRBV3-1 (or the pseudogene TRBV3-2) to TRBJ1-2, with no clear D. The germline gives CDR1 LGHDT, CDR2 YNNKEL (reference sequence). V gave up 4 bases and J gave up 4 bases, with 13 bases separating them. This CDR3 contains 14 residues. The CDR3 DNA is TGTGCCAGCAGCCCGACGGAGCCACTCTATGGCTACACCTTC. Its protein is CASSPTEPLYGYTF.

The chain employs TRBV20-1 and TRBJ1-2; weak D call: TRBD1 (5 bases). Germline V gene lookup returns CDR1 DFQATT and CDR2 SNEGSKA (reference sequence). The CDR3 covers 12 residues. Trimming cost V 3 bases and J 4 bases, with 9 bases left between them. The CDR3: CSASGGFYGYTF. In nucleotides, the CDR3 is TGCAGTGCTAGTGGGGGTTTCTATGGCTACACCTTC.

The rearrangement uses TRBV28 and TRBJ1-6, with TRBD1 identical over 8 bases. CDR1 is MDHEN and CDR2 is SYDVKM in the germline V gene. The CDR3 sequence is 15 residues long. Trimming took 5 bases from V and 9 from J; bases not matched to a gene: 9. CDR3 bases: TGTGCCAGCAGTCACAGGGGGGTAACGAGTTCACCCCTCCACTTT. The encoded protein is CASSHRGVTSSPLHF.

The V call is TRBV7-6, the J call TRBJ2-7, with 7 positions matching TRBD1. Germline V CDR1 and CDR2: SGHVS, FNYEAQ. Losses at the gene ends were 2 bases for V and 2 bases for J; bases not matched to a gene: 6. The CDR3 spans 15 residues. The CDR3 nucleotides are TGTGCCAGCAGCTTATCCGGGACAGCGACCTACGAGCAGTACTTC. It encodes CASSLSGTATYEQYF. Based on the CDR3 plus reference TRBV7-6 and TRBJ2-7, the full variable domain is GAGVSQSPRYKVTKRGQDVALRCDPISGHVSLYWYRQALGQGPEFLTYFNYEAQQDKSGLPNDRFSAERPEGSISTLTIQRTEQRDSAMYRCASSLSGTATYEQYFGPGTRLTVT.

The chain carries TRBV2 and TRBJ2-3, with TRBD2 matching 11 bases. The germline gives CDR1 SNHLY, CDR2 FYNNEI. This CDR3 is built from 17 residues. The V segment lost 7 bases and the J segment 0 bases; nucleotides outside the gene matches: 9. CDR3 in DNA: TGTGCCAGCACCAGGGGACTAGCGGCAACTAGCACAGATACGCAGTATTTT. It yields the protein CASTRGLAATSTDTQYF.

The V call is TRBV19, the J call TRBJ1-5, with 9 bases matching TRBD1. The length of the CDR3 is 13 residues. V was pared by 9 bases and J by 2 bases, with 2 bases of the junction left unmatched. Germline V CDR1 and CDR2: LNHDA, SQIVND (reference sequence). Here the CDR3 DNA reads TGTGCCAGCCGGGACAGGGGCAATCAGCCCCAGCATTTT. The encoded protein is CASRDRGNQPQHF.

The chain joins TRBV15 to TRBJ1-1, with D tentatively TRBD1 (6 bases). Trimming took off 4 bases at V and 5 bases at J, with 17 bases between the two ends. CDR1 and CDR2 from the germline V gene are LNHNV and YYDKDF (reference sequence). The CDR3 contains 15 residues. CDR3 sequence (DNA): TGTGCCACCAGCAAGGGGACGGGGGCAGGGACTGAAGCTTTCTTT. Amino acids: CATSKGTGAGTEAFF.

The rearrangement joins TRBV27 to TRBJ2-7; TRBD1 aligns across 10 bases. Germline V gene sequence: CDR1 MNHEY, CDR2 SMNVEV (reference sequence). V was pared by 6 bases and J by 2 bases, with 4 bases of the junction left unmatched. The CDR3 is 14 amino acids. The CDR3 sequence is CASSRDRGAYEQYF. DNA for the CDR3: TGTGCCAGCAGCCGGGACAGGGGTGCCTACGAGCAGTACTTC.

The J gene is TRBJ1-5, the V gene TRBV6-5; D gene uncertain. Trimming cost V 4 bases and J 9 bases, with 13 bases left between them. The CDR3 spans 13 residues. Germline V gene lookup returns CDR1 MNHEY and CDR2 SVGAGI. CDR3 loop: CASSSVGRAPQHF. The DNA for the CDR3 is TGTGCCAGCAGTTCAGTCGGACGCGCGCCCCAGCATTTT.

This clone counts as large. The genes are TRBV28 and TRBJ2-1; a weak D match, TRBD2 (7 bases). The germline V gene has CDR1 MDHEN and CDR2 SYDVKM. The V end was cut by 1 base, the J end by 5 bases, with 15 bases between. The CDR3 consists of 16 residues. The CDR3 nucleotides are TGTGCCAGCAGTTTATTCAGCGCGGGGGACAACAATGAGCAGTTCTTC. Amino acids: CASSLFSAGDNNEQFF.

This clone was recorded once. The rearrangement uses TRBV4-3 and TRBJ1-2; no definite D call. The CDR3 has 14 amino acids. V lost 4 bases to trimming and J lost 0 bases, with 9 bases between them. Germline loops: CDR1 LGHNA, CDR2 YSLEER. The CDR3 sequence: CASSRTGTNYGYTF. CDR3 nucleotides: TGCGCCAGCAGCCGAACCGGGACTAACTATGGCTACACCTTC.

This clone showed up just once. The chain carries TRBV2 and TRBJ2-7; D not resolved. The V gene lost 0 bases and the J gene lost 1 base, with 1 base spanning the gap. CDR1 and CDR2 (germline): SNHLY, FYNNEI. This CDR3 has 12 residues. For the CDR3, the DNA is TGTGCCAGCAGTGAAGCTTCCTACGAGCAGTACTTC. It encodes CASSEASYEQYF. The full variable domain, with the rest looked up from reference TRBV2 and TRBJ2-7, is EPEVTQTPSHQVTQMGQEVILRCVPISNHLYFYWYRQILGQKVEFLVSFYNNEISEKSEIFDDQFSVERPDGSNFTLKIRSTKLEDSAMYFCASSEASYEQYFGPGTRLTVT.

V and J are TRBV5-1 and TRBJ2-1; D is possibly TRBD1 (5 bases). Trimming left V 0 bases short and J 2 bases short, with 15 bases between. This CDR3 is 17 amino acids long. The germline CDR1 and CDR2 sequences are SGHRS and YFSETQ. The CDR3 DNA reads as TGCGCCAGCAGCTTGGATGGCGCCCAGGGCGCCTACAATGAGCAGTTCTTC. This sequence encodes CASSLDGAQGAYNEQFF. Based on the CDR3 plus reference TRBV5-1 and TRBJ2-1, the full variable domain is KAGVTQTPRYLIKTRGQQVTLSCSPISGHRSVSWYQQTPGQGLQFLFEYFSETQRNKGNFPGRFSGRQFSNSRSEMNVSTLELGDSALYLCASSLDGAQGAYNEQFFGPGTRLTVL.

The rearrangement links TRBV7-3 to TRBJ2-2, with 9 bases matching TRBD1. The CDR3 is 17 amino acids. The V gene's germline CDR1 is SGHTA and CDR2 FQGTGA. V trimming: 0 bases; J trimming: 5 bases; junction bases outside the gene matches: 7. The CDR3 is CASSLTGFGQGTGELFF. The CDR3 bases are TGTGCCAGCAGCTTAACAGGTTTCGGACAGGGGACCGGGGAGCTGTTTTTT.

The chain carries TRBV9 and TRBJ1-3; a possible D gene is TRBD1 (5 bases). The germline V and J ends were trimmed by 3 bases and 2 bases, with 12 bases remaining between them. Germline assignment: CDR1 SGDLS and CDR2 YYNGEE. The CDR3 totals 15 residues. CDR3 nucleotide sequence: TGTGCCAGCAGCGCCCCTTGGGGGGCTGGAAACACCATATATTTT. It encodes CASSAPWGAGNTIYF.

The chain combines TRBV7-2 with TRBJ1-2; D may be TRBD1 (6 bases). The germline CDR1 and CDR2 sequences are SGHTA and FQGNSA. The V gene lost 5 bases and the J gene lost 3 bases, with 13 bases spanning the gap. There are 14 residues in the CDR3. This CDR3 is CASSPTTGYYGYTF. The CDR3 nucleotides read TGTGCCAGCAGCCCAACCACAGGGTACTATGGCTACACCTTC. The whole variable domain, filled in from reference TRBV7-2 and TRBJ1-2, reads GAGVSQSPSNKVTEKGKDVELRCDPISGHTALYWYRQSLGQGLEFLIYFQGNSAPDKSGLPSDRFSAERTGGSVSTLTIQRTQQEDSAVYLCASSPTTGYYGYTFGSGTRLTVV.

This chain uses TRBV19 with TRBJ1-5, with 10 bases aligning to TRBD1. Trimming removed 7 bases from V and 2 bases from J; junction bases left unmatched: 2. Germline CDR1 and CDR2: LNHDA and SQIVND (reference sequence). This CDR3 has 14 amino acids. CDR3 bases: TGTGCCAGTACCGGGACAGGGGGCAATCAGCCCCAGCATTTT. Its protein is CASTGTGGNQPQHF. Full variable domain (rest looked up from reference TRBV19 and TRBJ1-5): DGGITQSPKYLFRKEGQNVTLSCEQNLNHDAMYWYRQDPGQGLRLIYYSQIVNDFQKGDIAEGYSVSREKKESFPLTVTSAQKNPTAFYLCASTGTGGNQPQHFGDGTRLSIL.

V gene TRBV7-2 combines with J gene TRBJ2-7; maybe TRBD2 (7 bases). From germline, CDR1 is SGHTA and CDR2 FQGNSA. The CDR3 consists of 14 residues. Trimming pared 7 bases from V and 6 bases from J, leaving 19 bases between. The CDR3 spells CASTLGGARREQYF. CDR3 sequence (DNA): TGTGCCAGCACCCTGGGGGGGGCCCGACGCGAGCAGTACTTC. Together with reference TRBV7-2 and TRBJ2-7, the CDR3 gives the full variable domain: GAGVSQSPSNKVTEKGKDVELRCDPISGHTALYWYRQSLGQGLEFLIYFQGNSAPDKSGLPSDRFSAERTGGSVSTLTIQRTQQEDSAVYLCASTLGGARREQYFGPGTRLTVT.

This clone has more than one count but fewer than ten. Here the CDR3 reads CASSRGTGSSTGPANEQFF. The CDR3, as DNA: TGTGCCAGCAGCCGCGGGACAGGGAGTTCCACGGGGCCTGCTAATGAGCAGTTCTTC. The rearrangement uses TRBV5-4 and TRBJ2-1; TRBD1 agrees at 9 bases. From germline, CDR1 is SGHNT and CDR2 YYREEE (reference sequence). This CDR3 is 19 amino acids long. After removal of 4 bases from V and 7 bases from J, the junction contained 21 bases not matched to a gene.